This T cell receptor (beta chain) was profiled in a study of cytomegalovirus exposure and HLA in healthy donors (dated by TCRdb to 2016 to 2017). For context, the study as a whole: An earlier analysis of several hundred of the donors reported more than 250 Gb of sequence data and 117 million unique TCR beta sequences from about 179 million T cells. An early release that covered roughly 600 HLA-typed donors contained approximately 300 gigabases of sequencing data and approximately 85 million unique TCR sequences. Of the roughly 400 genotyped donors, around 81% fell in the genetic ancestry cluster associated with self-reported Caucasian donors. The study was designed to test whether signatures of past pathogen exposure could be identified by cataloging public T cell receptors. The study profiled the T cell repertoires of hundreds of subjects by immunosequencing and related them to cytomegalovirus serostatus. Along with the approximately 700-subject first cohort, a separate validation cohort of approximately 110 different subjects was used. The study combined high-throughput TCR immunosequencing, statistical association of individual TCRs with disease status, and machine learning to predict cytomegalovirus infection status. In a later analysis, previously published TCR beta repertoires from more than 500 donors were re-analyzed and high-resolution HLA genotyping was added so that TCR occurrence patterns could be studied. The later analysis used no new phenotypic data to find candidate immune exposures, relying instead on TCR beta sequences and their occurrence across donors. In an earlier analysis of 550 to 700 of the donors, high-throughput TCR beta sequencing was used to judge whether each TCR beta V gene segment behaved as functional or pseudogenic. Alongside the repertoire data, information on donor age, sex, ethnicity and CMV serostatus was compiled. A later genetic analysis used genome-wide SNP genotypes for about three fifths of the 666 donors, treating that subset as a discovery cohort. Every repertoire in the discovery cohort had been generated on one and the same sequencing platform. HLA typing covered class I and class II loci at four-digit resolution. Typing coverage differed by locus: A, B, C, DRB1 and DQB1 were typed in roughly 629-640 donors, DQA1 in about 500, DPA1 in around 610, and DPB1 in 400 to 490. Because of strong linkage in the cohort, a handful of DR-DQ haplotypes were treated as single units for association and clustering. Among several hundred genotyped donors of the cohort, an average of around 220,000 unique TCR beta nucleotide sequences was sequenced per donor, of which approximately 19% were non-productive. The research as a whole found: The study gave a list of 150 to 200 TCR beta chains associated with cytomegalovirus. Because HLA typing was missing for some donors at each locus, association tests included only the typed subset. A later analysis associated 16,951 TCR beta sequences with specific HLA alleles at a false discovery rate of 0.05. An earlier analysis of some 560 of the donors showed that most TCR beta V segments appeared in productive rearrangements either about 87% or about 30% of the time, which broadly matched IMGT annotations. A further reported finding was that TCR beta sequences accurately predicted the HLA-A and HLA-B alleles for most subjects in the first cohort. V-gene and J-gene trimming of TCR beta chains was associated with a missense DCLRE1C variant in a later genetic analysis, and the association was replicated in an independent cohort. In this cohort, only TCR beta chains were sequenced, and detectable features were limited by the absence of alpha or paired-chain data. Linkage disequilibrium might explain the correlated functional status among segregating V segments, but an unknown experimental factor could not be excluded. A later analysis found that TCR association rates varied across HLA loci, with DRB1 alleles showing the most associated TCRs and HLA-C alleles the fewest. Because counts were too low, seventeen rarely observed V segments, including chromosome 9 orphons, were excluded from the earlier analysis of 587 of the donors. Several of the top co-occurrence clusters appeared to be linked to parvovirus B19, influenza, CMV and Epstein-Barr virus, according to a later analysis. The sequencing pipeline was judged likely to have produced a cluster of highly shared sequence variants as a technical artifact. In a later analysis, most CMV-associated TCR beta chains were found to appear HLA-restricted, with HLA associations seemingly driven largely by CMV exposure. A later genetic analysis reported fewer N-insertions in productive TCRs among donors in an Asian-associated ancestry cluster than the roughly 690-donor mean. When HLA alleles, especially DR and DQ, strongly co-occurred, TCR associations were difficult to assign to individual alleles. The classifier was reported to diagnose cytomegalovirus status with high specificity and sensitivity in both the original cohort and the validation cohort. A few of the identified cytomegalovirus-associated TCR beta chains were confirmed in vitro to be specific for cytomegalovirus antigens. Sequencing depth was assumed to be roughly uniform across donors in the presence/absence analyses, though that assumption may not hold. While some public TCRs were present in many individuals, most TCR sequences turned up only very rarely across donors. For the cohort, immune exposure information was limited to CMV serostatus. The 87-base-pair reads could not distinguish some IMGT-functional V segments, including TRBV6-2 and TRBV6-3, so those segments were excluded. The authors suggested that the approach could potentially be extended to other disease states and immunological phenotypes. In a later analysis, HLA-associated TCR beta chains were found to be more clonally expanded and to have lower generation probabilities than equally common non-associated chains.

The library was built by means of the immunoSEQ multiplex PCR assay. A mixture of 60 forward primers for TCR Vbeta segments and 13 reverse primers for TCR Jbeta segments was used in the multiplex PCR. A multiplex PCR assay on genomic DNA amplified the CDR3 region of rearranged TCR beta genes. The Illumina HiSeq System was used to sequence the amplified TCR beta libraries as 87-base-pair reads. In the original analysis: A later analysis tallied 75 million to 95 million unique TCR beta chains across the 666 repertoires, and about 12 million of those chains were shared by two or more donors. To remove PCR and sequencing errors, raw reads were error-corrected and collapsed into unique sequences using a nearest-neighbor algorithm that merged closely related sequences. Alignment of CDR3 sequences to IMGT reference sequences was used to assign V, D and J gene segments. For a sequence to be retained, at least a six-nucleotide match to both a V gene segment and a J gene segment was required. Rearrangements were called productive when the CDR3 lacked stop codons and stayed in frame with V and J; all others were non-productive. CDR3 was defined according to IMGT convention as the region running from the second conserved V-encoded cysteine to the conserved J-encoded phenylalanine. The earlier analysis of a few hundred of the donors excluded any sequence lacking an unambiguous match to a single V gene segment. An earlier analysis of 500 to 700 of the donors classified V segments as functional when productive rearrangements were above 56.7% and as segregating when the standard deviation between donors was above 5%. To diagnose cytomegalovirus status from the catalog of TCR beta chain sequences, a statistical classification framework was built. In a later analysis, TCR nucleotide sequences were compared against IMGT/GENE-DB human TR gene sequences so that V and J genes could be assigned. Using the TCRdist pipeline, a later analysis assigned CDR3 sequences along with most-parsimonious VDJ recombination scenarios. In a later analysis, every TCR beta chain was defined by the combination of its CDR3 amino acid sequence and its V-gene family, and reads without a unique V-gene family were dropped. In a later analysis, 500 to 650 highly shared, low-generation-probability nucleotide sequences were removed to address suspected cross-contamination and a sequencing artifact. In a later analysis, a clonal expansion index for each public chain was calculated from normalized within-repertoire ranks of inferred template counts. A later analysis computed generation probabilities with a VDJ recombination model fitted to out-of-frame rearrangements, and checked the results against IGoR. A later analysis scored TCR-TCR, TCR-HLA and TCR-CMV co-occurrence with hypergeometric tests, applying a repertoire-size bias correction to TCR pairs. In a later analysis, false discovery rates were estimated by permuting HLA or CMV assignments 20 times. In a later analysis, co-occurring TCRs were grouped using DBSCAN, and TCRdist sequence similarity was added for clustering within HLA-allele-positive subsets. Repertoires with fewer than 30,000 or more than 120,000 public chains were left out of co-occurrence clustering, as were about 5 repertoires with anomalous nucleotide sharing. Sourced from immuneACCESS, this table was stored by TCRdb with only in-frame sequences that have V and J called. A share of the clones is absent; for the studies checked, an unresolved V gene accounts for under half, and the remainder has no known explanation. The DNA was the basis for D and trimming; V, J and clone size are from that table. This sample has approximately 100,000 clones in its table, and about 77% of those were observed once. Of the sample, 4.9% is held by the ten largest clones.

The cohort consisted of 670 or so healthy bone marrow donors. All cohort members were sampled while nominally healthy, although unrecorded immune exposures were likely present. The donor tested CMV seronegative and was one of the 352 seronegative cohort members. A peripheral blood sample was provided by each donor, and peripheral blood mononuclear cells were used for TCR beta sequencing. Genomic DNA extraction from the blood cell samples was performed with the Qiagen DNeasy Blood Extraction Kit. About this clone itself: Its antigen remains undetermined. No qualities accompany the bases; no much larger clone lies one base away.

The CDR1 and CDR2 encoded by the germline V gene (reference sequence) are MNHNY and SVGAGI. The CDR3 sequence holds 15 residues, the cysteine and phenylalanine included. Of all the DNA, just the CDR3 is kept, 45 bases in frame from base 1. V is pared back by 3 bases and J by 4 bases, with 13 bases lying between the germline termini. The receptor comes from a middle-aged woman in good health and CMV-seronegative. The specimen was PBMCs. This chain joins TRBV6-6 to TRBJ2-1; the best D guess is TRBD2, with 7 bases matching. The sequence in DNA is TGTGCCAGCAGTTATGGGGGGGCCTCTTACAATGAGCAGTTCTTC. Its protein product is CASSYGGASYNEQFF.